A selection of T cell receptor beta chains follows, all from one sample in a study of blood T cell repertoires in COVID-19. Data came from immunoSEQ multiplex PCR; TCRdb stores just in-frame clones and leaves some out. There are approximately 480,000 clones in the sample; about 91% occur only once, and roughly 0.92% lies in the top ten. Sequenced sample: peripheral blood. The receptor source for this set is a man younger than 30 with COVID-19, enrolled during active disease. CDR3s include the opening cysteine and the closing phenylalanine or tryptophan. A D gene is named only where the DNA matches it firmly. The listing skips clone size in some rows; elsewhere it reads once, few, many or a size class.

clone_size: .; j_call: TRBJ2-3; d_call: .; v_call: TRBV2; cdr3_aa: CASSENDPGTQYF; cdr3_nt: TGTGCCAGCAGTGAAAACGACCCGGGAACGCAGTATTTT
clone_size: .; j_call: TRBJ2-3; d_call: TRBD2; v_call: TRBV3-1/TRBV3-2; cdr3_aa: CASSQVLKSRGGPTDTQYF; cdr3_nt: TGTGCCAGCAGCCAAGTACTCAAATCCCGGGGGGGGCCAACAGATACGCAGTATTTT
clone_size: .; j_call: TRBJ2-2; d_call: .; v_call: TRBV25-1; cdr3_aa: CASSDGRYNTGELFF; cdr3_nt: TGTGCCAGCAGTGATGGTAGATACAACACCGGGGAGCTGTTTTTT
clone_size: few; j_call: TRBJ2-2; d_call: TRBD2; v_call: TRBV4-1; cdr3_aa: CASSQVLAGGPRGGELFF; cdr3_nt: TGCGCCAGCAGCCAAGTACTCGCGGGGGGCCCTAGGGGCGGGGAGCTGTTTTTT
clone_size: .; j_call: TRBJ1-5; d_call: .; v_call: TRBV7-9; cdr3_aa: CASSSQQGRNQPQHF; cdr3_nt: TGTGCCAGCAGCTCACAACAGGGCAGAAATCAGCCCCAGCATTTT
clone_size: .; j_call: TRBJ2-7; d_call: TRBD2; v_call: TRBV5-1; cdr3_aa: CASSISGSYEQYF; cdr3_nt: TGCGCCAGCAGCATAAGCGGGAGCTACGAGCAGTACTTC
clone_size: .; j_call: TRBJ2-3; d_call: TRBD1; v_call: TRBV6-6; cdr3_aa: CASSLDRGSTDTQYF; cdr3_nt: TGTGCCAGCAGCCTAGACAGGGGTAGCACAGATACGCAGTATTTT
clone_size: .; j_call: TRBJ1-2; d_call: .; v_call: TRBV19; cdr3_aa: CASSQDSYGYTF; cdr3_nt: TGTGCCAGTAGTCAGGACAGCTATGGCTACACCTTC
clone_size: few; j_call: TRBJ1-2; d_call: .; v_call: TRBV7-9; cdr3_aa: CASSPDLRGYGYTF; cdr3_nt: TGTGCCAGCAGCCCGGACTTACGGGGCTATGGCTACACCTTC
clone_size: .; j_call: TRBJ2-1; d_call: TRBD2; v_call: TRBV6-6; cdr3_aa: CASSTSATYNEQFF; cdr3_nt: TGTGCCAGCTCCACTAGCGCCACTTACAATGAGCAGTTCTTC
clone_size: .; j_call: TRBJ2-5; d_call: TRBD2; v_call: TRBV10-3; cdr3_aa: CAISESAGLQETQYF; cdr3_nt: TGTGCCATCAGTGAGTCAGCGGGACTCCAAGAGACCCAGTACTTC
clone_size: .; j_call: TRBJ2-1; d_call: TRBD2; v_call: TRBV24-1; cdr3_aa: CATSDARTSGEQFF; cdr3_nt: TGTGCCACCAGTGATGCCCGGACTAGCGGTGAGCAGTTCTTC
clone_size: .; j_call: TRBJ1-3; d_call: .; v_call: TRBV18; cdr3_aa: CASSPPRRGPGNTIYF; cdr3_nt: TGTGCCAGCTCACCACCGAGGAGAGGGCCTGGAAACACCATATATTTT
clone_size: .; j_call: TRBJ2-2; d_call: .; v_call: TRBV25-1; cdr3_aa: CASSGQNTGELFF; cdr3_nt: TGTGCCAGCAGTGGGCAGAACACCGGGGAGCTGTTTTTT
clone_size: once; j_call: TRBJ2-7; d_call: .; v_call: TRBV27; cdr3_aa: CASSLSRGDEQYF; cdr3_nt: TGTGCCAGCAGTTTATCTCGCGGGGACGAGCAGTACTTC
clone_size: .; j_call: TRBJ1-1; d_call: TRBD1; v_call: TRBV19; cdr3_aa: CASSLVRQGRTEAFF; cdr3_nt: TGTGCCAGTAGTCTCGTCCGACAGGGAAGAACTGAAGCTTTCTTT
clone_size: .; j_call: TRBJ1-6; d_call: TRBD1; v_call: TRBV19; cdr3_aa: CASRNNGDRGQGSPLHF; cdr3_nt: TGTGCCAGCAGAAACAACGGGGACAGGGGGCAAGGGTCACCCCTCCACTTT
clone_size: once; j_call: TRBJ1-1; d_call: TRBD1; v_call: TRBV30; cdr3_aa: CAWSTGDTEAFF; cdr3_nt: TGTGCCTGGTCGACAGGGGACACTGAAGCTTTCTTT
clone_size: .; j_call: TRBJ2-7; d_call: .; v_call: TRBV7-8; cdr3_aa: CASSLANEQYF; cdr3_nt: TGTGCCAGCAGCTTAGCTAACGAGCAGTACTTC
clone_size: .; j_call: TRBJ1-4; d_call: .; v_call: TRBV9; cdr3_aa: CASSVLGATNEKLFF; cdr3_nt: TGTGCCAGCAGCGTATTAGGGGCAACTAATGAAAAACTGTTTTTT
clone_size: .; j_call: TRBJ2-7; d_call: TRBD1; v_call: TRBV9; cdr3_aa: CASSGGDRAYEQYF; cdr3_nt: TGTGCCAGCAGCGGGGGGGACAGGGCCTACGAGCAGTACTTC
clone_size: .; j_call: TRBJ1-1; d_call: .; v_call: TRBV15; cdr3_aa: CATSRDYRESFF; cdr3_nt: TGTGCCACCAGCAGAGATTACCGGGAGTCTTTCTTT
clone_size: .; j_call: TRBJ2-5; d_call: .; v_call: TRBV24-1; cdr3_aa: CATSRHLGETQYF; cdr3_nt: TGTGCCACCAGTAGACACTTGGGAGAGACCCAGTACTTC
clone_size: .; j_call: TRBJ1-2; d_call: TRBD1; v_call: TRBV19; cdr3_aa: CASSTGDRVYGYTF; cdr3_nt: TGTGCCAGTAGTACCGGGGACAGGGTCTATGGCTACACCTTC
clone_size: .; j_call: TRBJ1-4; d_call: .; v_call: TRBV7-9; cdr3_aa: CASSLSFPGEKLFF; cdr3_nt: TGTGCCAGCAGCTTATCATTCCCGGGTGAAAAACTGTTTTTT
clone_size: .; j_call: TRBJ1-1; d_call: TRBD1; v_call: TRBV10-2; cdr3_aa: CASSAETGKAFF; cdr3_nt: TGCGCCAGCAGTGCCGAGACAGGGAAAGCTTTCTTT
clone_size: .; j_call: TRBJ2-7; d_call: TRBD1; v_call: TRBV27; cdr3_aa: CASSFGSGGFEQYF; cdr3_nt: TGTGCCAGCAGTTTTGGGTCAGGGGGCTTCGAGCAGTACTTC